Listed below are T cell receptor beta chains from one sample, sequenced in a study of cytomegalovirus exposure and HLA in healthy donors. Here immunoSEQ multiplex PCR was the method, and the copy in TCRdb shows in-frame clones only, minus some. The sample carries approximately 97,000 clones, roughly 79% recorded once. Sequenced material: PBMCs. These receptors were collected from an older woman in good health and CMV-seropositive. Each CDR3 is given with its conserved first and last residue. The D gene is left open where the match is weak. Rows give clone size only sometimes, using once, few, many, or a class for an expanded clone.

size	V	J	D	CDR3	DNA
few	TRBV10-2	TRBJ2-2	-	CASSTGTNTGELFF	TGCGCCAGCAGCACCGGGACTAACACCGGGGAGCTGTTTTTT
-	TRBV18	TRBJ2-7	-	CASSPGANSYEQYF	TGTGCCAGCTCACCAGGGGCTAACTCCTACGAGCAGTACTTC
-	TRBV28	TRBJ2-3	-	CASDDSQVSTDTQYF	TGTGCCAGCGATGACAGCCAGGTTAGCACAGATACGCAGTATTTT
-	TRBV19	TRBJ2-7	TRBD2	CASSKGGVGLADAYEQYF	TGTGCCAGTAGTAAAGGAGGAGTAGGACTAGCGGACGCCTACGAGCAGTACTTC
-	TRBV14	TRBJ2-6	-	CASSQDLLSGANVLTF	TGTGCCAGCAGCCAAGATCTTCTCTCTGGGGCCAACGTCCTGACTTTC
-	TRBV30	TRBJ2-5	TRBD2	CAWSQGTSGRETQYF	TGTGCCTGGAGTCAGGGGACTAGCGGGAGAGAGACCCAGTACTTC
-	TRBV15	TRBJ1-4	TRBD1	CATSRGGTGGKEKLFF	TGTGCCACCAGCAGAGGAGGGACAGGGGGCAAGGAAAAACTGTTTTTT
-	TRBV5-4	TRBJ2-5	TRBD2	CASSLSGGGETQYF	TGTGCCAGCAGCTTGTCTGGGGGAGGGGAGACCCAGTACTTC
-	TRBV6-1	TRBJ2-2	-	CASSARQVVTGELFF	TGTGCCAGCAGTGCCCGACAGGTCGTCACCGGGGAGCTGTTTTTT
-	TRBV18	TRBJ2-1	TRBD1	CASVAGQGPYNEQFF	TGTGCCAGCGTTGCCGGACAGGGGCCCTACAATGAGCAGTTCTTC
-	TRBV28	TRBJ2-1	TRBD2	CASKTGGSFNPYNEQFF	TGTGCCAGCAAAACGGGCGGGAGCTTTAACCCGTACAATGAGCAGTTCTTC
-	TRBV18	TRBJ2-7	TRBD2	CASSLGLAGLLGSYEQYF	TGTGCCAGCTCATTGGGACTAGCGGGTCTATTGGGGTCCTACGAGCAGTACTTC
-	TRBV10-2	TRBJ2-7	-	CASSEGGTPYEQYF	TGCGCCAGCAGTGAAGGCGGGACCCCCTACGAGCAGTACTTC
-	TRBV27	TRBJ2-7	-	CASSLVGGPTYEQYF	TGTGCCAGCAGTTTAGTAGGAGGGCCCACCTACGAGCAGTACTTC
few	TRBV7-9	TRBJ1-1	-	CASSLQTLGAFF	TGTGCCAGCAGCCTTCAGACTCTGGGAGCTTTCTTT
-	TRBV27	TRBJ2-2	TRBD2	CASRGNSGRDTGELFF	TGTGCCAGCAGGGGGAATAGCGGGAGAGACACCGGGGAGCTGTTTTTT
once	TRBV4-2	TRBJ2-5	-	CASSQETEALETQYF	TGTGCCAGCAGCCAAGAAACGGAGGCGTTGGAGACCCAGTACTTC
-	TRBV14	TRBJ2-3	-	CASSQTADTQYF	TGTGCCAGCAGCCAAACGGCAGATACGCAGTATTTT
once	TRBV28	TRBJ2-7	-	CASRPGHHAYEQYF	TGTGCCAGCAGACCAGGACACCATGCCTACGAGCAGTACTTC
-	TRBV19	TRBJ2-5	-	CASSQWGGAEETQYF	TGTGCCAGTAGCCAGTGGGGGGGGGCTGAAGAGACCCAGTACTTC
-	TRBV14	TRBJ2-5	TRBD2	CASSQGLARGGRTQYF	TGTGCCAGCAGCCAGGGACTAGCGCGAGGCGGGAGGACCCAGTACTTC
-	TRBV5-1	TRBJ2-7	TRBD2	CASSLGGTSGSYEQYF	TGCGCCAGCAGCTTGGGAGGGACTAGCGGCTCCTACGAGCAGTACTTC
-	TRBV19	TRBJ1-3	TRBD1	CASSRTGGNTIYF	TGTGCCAGTAGTAGGACAGGTGGAAACACCATATATTTT
-	TRBV7-3	TRBJ2-2	-	CASSPRGGRAYTGELFF	TGTGCCAGCAGCCCCAGGGGTGGGAGGGCCTACACCGGGGAGCTGTTTTTT
once	TRBV27	TRBJ1-2	-	CASSRVGGLYGYTF	TGTGCCAGCAGTCGGGTGGGGGGGCTTTATGGCTACACCTTC
-	TRBV29-1	TRBJ2-3	-	CSGVEGGTDTQYF	TGCAGCGGGGTCGAGGGTGGGACAGATACGCAGTATTTT
-	TRBV19	TRBJ2-5	TRBD1	CASSEDRGRGGRETQYF	TGTGCCAGTAGTGAGGACAGGGGGCGGGGAGGCAGGGAGACCCAGTACTTC
-	TRBV11-2	TRBJ2-7	-	CASSLAVSVTTREQYF	TGTGCCAGCAGCTTAGCAGTCAGTGTTACTACGCGAGAGCAGTACTTC
-	TRBV19	TRBJ1-3	TRBD1	CASSIGTGASGNTIYF	TGTGCCAGTAGTATAGGAACAGGGGCATCTGGAAACACCATATATTTT
-	TRBV28	TRBJ1-2	TRBD1	CASRGRQGFYGYTF	TGTGCCAGCAGGGGACGACAGGGGTTCTATGGCTACACCTTC
-	TRBV19	TRBJ1-2	-	CASSIDLNRVYYGYTF	TGTGCCAGTAGTATAGACCTCAACAGGGTATACTATGGCTACACCTTC
-	TRBV27	TRBJ2-1	TRBD1	CASSMLSGGQGIHEQFF	TGTGCCAGCAGTATGTTGTCGGGGGGACAGGGGATACATGAGCAGTTCTTC
-	TRBV18	TRBJ1-4	TRBD1	CASSPGQVSTNEKLFF	TGTGCCAGCTCCCCAGGACAGGTTTCAACTAATGAAAAACTGTTTTTT
-	TRBV6-5	TRBJ1-2	TRBD1	CASRKTGGLDYGYTF	TGTGCCAGCAGGAAAACAGGGGGCCTGGACTATGGCTACACCTTC
-	TRBV7-3	TRBJ2-3	TRBD1	CASSVQGDLPPDTQYF	TGTGCCAGCAGCGTACAGGGGGACCTTCCCCCAGATACGCAGTATTTT
once	TRBV4-2	TRBJ2-7	-	CASSLSQGQTYEQYF	TGTGCCAGCAGCCTCTCGCAAGGACAGACCTACGAGCAGTACTTC
few	TRBV19	TRBJ1-2	TRBD1	CASSIDSWQGVNYGYTF	TGTGCCAGTAGTATAGATTCCTGGCAGGGGGTGAACTATGGCTACACCTTC
-	TRBV7-8	TRBJ1-4	-	CASSLELGGRVVEKLFF	TGTGCCAGCAGCTTAGAGCTTGGGGGCAGGGTTGTTGAAAAACTGTTTTTT
few	TRBV30	TRBJ2-5	TRBD2	CAWSWTSAKETQYF	TGTGCCTGGAGTTGGACTAGCGCTAAAGAGACCCAGTACTTC
-	TRBV11-2	TRBJ2-7	-	CASSLFEGVRSEQYF	TGTGCCAGCAGCTTATTCGAGGGAGTGCGTAGCGAGCAGTACTTC
-	TRBV19	TRBJ2-3	TRBD2	CASSIGRAGGRNSDTQYF	TGTGCCAGTAGTATAGGTCGGGCTGGCGGGAGAAACTCAGATACGCAGTATTTT
-	TRBV11-2	TRBJ1-1	-	CASSLNPGAGRRGTEAFF	TGTGCCAGCAGCTTAAACCCAGGAGCCGGGAGGAGAGGCACTGAAGCTTTCTTT
-	TRBV7-2	TRBJ2-1	-	CASSLSPGNNEQFF	TGTGCCAGCAGCTTATCCCCGGGTAACAATGAGCAGTTCTTC
-	TRBV6-6	TRBJ2-2	TRBD2	CASSRAGANTGELFF	TGTGCCAGCAGCCGCGCGGGAGCGAACACCGGGGAGCTGTTTTTT
few	TRBV19	TRBJ1-6	TRBD1	CATQPGQYNSPLHF	TGTGCCACCCAGCCGGGACAGTATAATTCACCCCTCCACTTT
-	TRBV15	TRBJ1-4	TRBD1	CATSPNKQGAREKLFF	TGTGCCACCAGTCCTAATAAACAGGGGGCGAGGGAAAAACTGTTTTTT
-	TRBV19	TRBJ2-2	TRBD2	CASTNTGTSGKNGELFF	TGTGCCAGTACTAATACCGGGACTAGCGGGAAGAACGGGGAGCTGTTTTTT
-	TRBV5-1	TRBJ2-3	TRBD2	CASSFGHLIAGGPDTQYF	TGCGCCAGCAGCTTTGGACATCTAATAGCGGGAGGGCCAGATACGCAGTATTTT
-	TRBV6-5	TRBJ2-3	TRBD2	CATKTSGSTDTQYF	TGTGCCACCAAGACTAGCGGGAGCACAGATACGCAGTATTTT
once	TRBV7-2	TRBJ2-7	TRBD1	CASSFGTGTGSVEQYF	TGTGCCAGCAGCTTTGGAACCGGGACAGGGAGTGTCGAGCAGTACTTC
-	TRBV12-5	TRBJ1-1	TRBD1	CASGGAGTGYRTEAFF	TGTGCTAGCGGAGGGGCCGGGACAGGTTATCGCACTGAAGCTTTCTTT
once	TRBV7-9	TRBJ2-5	-	CASSRSVQETQYF	TGTGCCAGCAGCCGTAGCGTCCAAGAGACCCAGTACTTC
-	TRBV6-4	TRBJ2-7	TRBD2	CASSDRTSGRYEQYF	TGTGCCAGCAGTGACCGGACTAGCGGGAGGTACGAGCAGTACTTC
-	TRBV7-9	TRBJ2-5	TRBD2	CSSSWASSGREETQYF	TGTTCCAGCAGCTGGGCTAGTAGCGGGAGAGAGGAGACCCAGTACTTC
-	TRBV4-3	TRBJ1-2	-	CASSQDSLAADGYTF	TGCGCCAGCAGCCAAGATAGCCTCGCGGCGGATGGCTACACCTTC
-	TRBV5-6	TRBJ1-4	-	CASSVGPGGKLFF	-
-	TRBV5-6	TRBJ1-1	-	CASSRGRGGTEAFF	TGTGCCAGCAGCCGCGGCCGGGGGGGCACTGAAGCTTTCTTT
-	TRBV28	TRBJ1-3	-	CASSSYPLSGNTIYF	TGTGCCAGCAGTTCCTATCCCCTTAGCGGAAACACCATATATTTT
-	TRBV18	TRBJ2-6	-	CASSPSLRQSTGANVLTF	TGTGCCAGCTCACCATCCCTCCGACAGTCTACTGGGGCCAACGTCCTGACTTTC
-	TRBV5-5	TRBJ2-1	-	CASSLIALSYNEQFF	TGTGCCAGCAGCTTGATCGCACTGTCCTACAATGAGCAGTTCTTC